This entry lists 21 T cell receptor beta chains sequenced from one sample in a study of OX40 agonist ivuxolimab in advanced cancers. Only in-frame clones appear in the TCRdb table, and some are missing; sequencing was by immunoSEQ multiplex PCR. The sample lists about 77,000 clones; over 70% were seen once. The material was CD4+ or CD8+ T cells sorted from blood, obtained in a trial of the OX40 agonist ivuxolimab. The receptors were sampled from an adult with an advanced solid tumor such as melanoma, head and neck, liver or kidney cancer.

The CDR3 region is CASSLQGRDQPQHF. In nucleotides, the CDR3 is TGTGCCAGCAGTTTACAGGGGAGGGATCAGCCCCAGCATTTT. The rearrangement joins TRBV2 to TRBJ1-5; TRBD1 matches at 7 bases. The CDR3 consists of 14 residues. The germline CDR1 and CDR2 sequences are SNHLY and FYNNEI. The V and J ends lost 5 bases and 5 bases, in that order; junction bases with no gene match: 6.

This clone appeared once. V usage is TRBV7-2 and J usage is TRBJ2-5; D gene unclear. The germline CDR1 and CDR2 sequences are SGHTA and FQGNSA. The V and J ends lost 1 base and 5 bases respectively, with 5 bases between them. The CDR3 contains 12 residues. The CDR3 DNA reads TGTGCCAGCAGCTTAGGAAGGGAGACCCAGTACTTC. This encodes CASSLGRETQYF.

The rearrangement links TRBV18 to TRBJ2-1; D not certain. V was pared by 2 bases and J by 6 bases, with 5 bases between. Germline V gene lookup returns CDR1 KGHSH and CDR2 LQKENI. The CDR3 spans 12 residues. The CDR3 here is CASSPDRNEQFF. The CDR3 DNA sequence: TGTGCCAGCTCACCAGATCGCAATGAGCAGTTCTTC.

The rearrangement uses TRBV19 and TRBJ1-4; TRBD1 matches at 7 bases. The CDR3 consists of 14 residues. The V gene end was trimmed by 6 bases and the J gene end by 3 bases; junction bases not matched to a gene: 4. In germline, CDR1 is LNHDA, CDR2 SQIVND (reference sequence). CDR3 bases: TGTGCCAGTAGAGGGGACAGCGCTAATGAAAAACTGTTTTTT. This codes for CASRGDSANEKLFF.

V is TRBV30 and J is TRBJ1-2, with 8 positions matching TRBD1. The CDR3 spans 12 residues. V lost 7 bases, J lost 6 bases, and 7 bases stayed unmatched. The germline CDR1 and CDR2 sequences are GTSNPN and SVGIG (reference sequence). The CDR3 DNA reads TGTGCCTACCAGACAGGGGCCCATGGCTACACCTTC. Protein sequence: CAYQTGAHGYTF. The whole variable domain, remainder taken from reference TRBV30 and TRBJ1-2, is SQTIHQWPATLVQPVGSPLSLECTVEGTSNPNLYWYRQAAGRGLQLLFYSVGIGQISSEVPQNLSASRPQDRQFILSSKKLLLSDSGFYLCAYQTGAHGYTFGSGTRLTVV.

This clone has a single count. The chain combines TRBV6-1 with TRBJ2-1; D might be TRBD2 (5 bases). Looked up from germline, CDR1 is MNHNS and CDR2 is SASEGT. The ends were cut back, 8 bases at V and 4 bases at J, with 18 bases in the middle. The CDR3 is 15 residues long. CDR3 amino acids: CASFRSAGGYNEQFF. In DNA form, the CDR3 reads TGTGCCAGCTTTCGGTCGGCGGGTGGTTACAATGAGCAGTTCTTC.

This rearrangement joins TRBV30 to TRBJ1-6; a possible D gene is TRBD1 (6 bases). V was cut by 0 bases and J by 8 bases, with 11 bases left in between. Per the germline V gene, CDR1 is GTSNPN and CDR2 is SVGIG (reference sequence). The CDR3 has 14 amino acids. CDR3 loop: CAWSVRQGYSPLHF. CDR3 in DNA: TGTGCCTGGAGTGTGCGGCAGGGGTATTCACCCCTCCACTTT.

V gene TRBV6-6 combines with J gene TRBJ1-2, with 9 bases identical to TRBD1. V gave up 4 bases and J gave up 7 bases; unmatched junction bases: 10. Germline V gene data show CDR1 as MNHNY and CDR2 as SVGAGI (reference sequence). The CDR3 consists of 15 residues. CDR3 amino acids: CASSSPGQGPSGYTF. DNA for the CDR3: TGTGCCAGCAGTTCCCCGGGACAGGGTCCCTCTGGCTACACCTTC.

The count of this clone is one. The CDR3 nucleotides read TGTGCCAGTACGACAGACAACTATGGCTACACCTTC. Encoded protein: CASTTDNYGYTF. The genes are TRBV9 and TRBJ1-2; tentative D call: TRBD1 (5 bases). The CDR3 has 12 amino acids. Germline V gene sequence: CDR1 SGDLS, CDR2 YYNGEE. Trimming removed 8 bases at V and 2 bases at J, with 10 bases between.

As for this clone: Other DNA variants within this sample encode the same CDR3. The rearrangement uses TRBV30 and TRBJ2-1; D is ambiguous. CDR3 length: 10 residues. Per germline, CDR1 GTSNPN and CDR2 SVGIG (reference sequence). V gave up 0 bases and J gave up 7 bases, with 1 base separating them. DNA for the CDR3: TGTGCCTGGAGTGTTAATGAGCAGTTCTTC. Its translation: CAWSVNEQFF. Filled out from reference TRBV30 and TRBJ2-1, the complete variable domain reads SQTIHQWPATLVQPVGSPLSLECTVEGTSNPNLYWYRQAAGRGLQLLFYSVGIGQISSEVPQNLSASRPQDRQFILSSKKLLLSDSGFYLCAWSVNEQFFGPGTRLTVL.

As DNA, the CDR3 is TGCGCCAGCAGCTTGGACGGTAGCAATCAGCCCCAGCATTTT. Protein product: CASSLDGSNQPQHF. This chain uses TRBV5-1 with TRBJ1-5, with no clear D. This CDR3 has 14 residues. Germline assignment: CDR1 SGHRS and CDR2 YFSETQ. V dropped 0 bases and J dropped 0 bases, with 4 bases sitting between them.

This sequence joins TRBV21-1 and TRBJ2-5. TRBV21-1 constitutes a pseudogene. The CDR3 runs to 14 residues. The CDR3 DNA follows: TGTGCCAGCAGCAAAGGGCTGGTGGGAGAGACCCAGTACTTC. Protein: CASSKGLVGETQYF.

This chain joins TRBV6-1 and TRBJ2-3; the D gene is possibly TRBD2 (5 bases). CDR3 length: 12 residues. Trimming removed 7 bases at V and 6 bases at J, with 11 bases between. Germline V CDR1 and CDR2: MNHNS, SASEGT. DNA of the CDR3: TGTGCCAGCATAGCCAGCGGCGATACGCAGTATTTT. Encoded protein: CASIASGDTQYF.

The chain carries TRBV6-5 and TRBJ2-2; D is undetermined. This CDR3 has 13 amino acids. Germline V CDR1 and CDR2: MNHEY, SVGAGI. Trimming stripped 3 bases from V and 7 bases from J, with 9 bases between. This CDR3 reads CASSYSIYGELFF. The CDR3 DNA reads TGTGCCAGCAGTTATAGTATTTACGGGGAGCTGTTTTTT.

The V gene is TRBV5-5, the J gene TRBJ1-1, with D possibly being TRBD1 (6 bases). The germline CDR1 and CDR2 sequences are SGHKS and YYEKEE (reference sequence). V was clipped by 4 bases and J by 6 bases, with 16 bases between them. The CDR3 consists of 14 residues. This CDR3 is CASSQGGREAEAFF. The DNA of the CDR3 is TGTGCCAGCAGCCAAGGGGGGAGAGAGGCTGAAGCTTTCTTT.

V usage is TRBV19 and J usage is TRBJ1-4, with D hard to call. CDR3 size: 14 residues. V lost 2 bases to trimming and J lost 0 bases, with 4 bases between them. Germline CDR1 LNHDA, CDR2 SQIVND (reference sequence). DNA for the CDR3: TGTGCCAGTAGTATACCGGCAACTAATGAAAAACTGTTTTTT. Protein: CASSIPATNEKLFF. The variable domain in full, completed from reference TRBV19 and TRBJ1-4, reads DGGITQSPKYLFRKEGQNVTLSCEQNLNHDAMYWYRQDPGQGLRLIYYSQIVNDFQKGDIAEGYSVSREKKESFPLTVTSAQKNPTAFYLCASSIPATNEKLFFGSGTQLSVL.

The chain uses TRBV27 and TRBJ1-2; TRBD1 matches 8 bases. The V segment lost 6 bases and the J segment 8 bases; nucleotides outside the gene matches: 17. CDR1 and CDR2 (germline): MNHEY, SMNVEV (reference sequence). The CDR3 is 16 amino acids. The chain's CDR3 is CASRGARQGPGEGYTF. The DNA for the CDR3 is TGTGCCAGCAGGGGGGCCCGACAGGGGCCTGGGGAGGGCTACACCTTC.

The chain carries TRBV4-3 and TRBJ2-3, with a possible D match to TRBD1 (6 bases). Germline CDR1 is LGHNA and CDR2 is YSLEER. There are 15 residues in the CDR3. V was shortened by 4 bases and J by 0 bases, with 11 bases between the two germline ends. CDR3 amino acids: CASSRGQGSTDTQYF. The DNA of the CDR3 is TGCGCCAGCAGCCGGGGGCAGGGGAGCACAGATACGCAGTATTTT.

The chain combines TRBV7-9 with TRBJ1-1; D uncertain. V lost 1 base, J lost 2 bases, and 8 bases lay in between. This CDR3 comprises 14 residues. Germline values: CDR1 SEHNR, CDR2 FQNEAQ (reference sequence). Here the CDR3 reads CASSLVGINTEAFF. CDR3 coding DNA: TGTGCCAGCAGCTTAGTCGGGATAAACACTGAAGCTTTCTTT.

This chain uses TRBV19 with TRBJ2-1, with 10 bases identical to TRBD1. The CDR3 sequence is 15 residues long. Germline lookup yields CDR1 LNHDA and CDR2 SQIVND (reference sequence). Trimming at V came to 5 bases and at J to 8 bases, leaving 9 bases not matched to a gene. CDR3: CASSQPGQGNHEQFF. In DNA form, the CDR3 reads TGTGCCAGTAGTCAGCCGGGACAGGGGAACCATGAGCAGTTCTTC.

The CDR3 sequence is CASSIDLYGEAFF. CDR3 nucleotides: TGTGCCAGTAGTATAGATCTATACGGTGAAGCTTTCTTT. The V call is TRBV19, the J call TRBJ1-1, with no clear D. In germline, CDR1 is LNHDA, CDR2 SQIVND (reference sequence). The CDR3 sequence is 13 residues long. The V end lost 0 bases, the J end lost 7 bases, and 9 bases lay between the germline ends.